This TCR beta chain was obtained from a study of blood T cell repertoires in COVID-19. TCRdb keeps only in-frame clones here, not all; method: immunoSEQ multiplex PCR. The table shows 220,000 or so clones, with about 86% occurring only once. This CDR3 region has 19 residues. V shed 1 base, J shed 0 bases, and the junction held 7 bases outside the gene matches. Germline CDR1 and CDR2: SGDLS and YYNGEE. This rearrangement joins TRBV9 to TRBJ2-2; 12 bases align to TRBD1. The sequence was collected from a woman aged 50 to 65 with COVID-19, enrolled during active disease. Material: peripheral blood. CDR3 amino acids: CASSVSWGQGATNTGELFF. The CDR3 DNA reads as TGTGCCAGCAGCGTATCATGGGGACAGGGGGCAACGAACACCGGGGAGCTGTTTTTT.